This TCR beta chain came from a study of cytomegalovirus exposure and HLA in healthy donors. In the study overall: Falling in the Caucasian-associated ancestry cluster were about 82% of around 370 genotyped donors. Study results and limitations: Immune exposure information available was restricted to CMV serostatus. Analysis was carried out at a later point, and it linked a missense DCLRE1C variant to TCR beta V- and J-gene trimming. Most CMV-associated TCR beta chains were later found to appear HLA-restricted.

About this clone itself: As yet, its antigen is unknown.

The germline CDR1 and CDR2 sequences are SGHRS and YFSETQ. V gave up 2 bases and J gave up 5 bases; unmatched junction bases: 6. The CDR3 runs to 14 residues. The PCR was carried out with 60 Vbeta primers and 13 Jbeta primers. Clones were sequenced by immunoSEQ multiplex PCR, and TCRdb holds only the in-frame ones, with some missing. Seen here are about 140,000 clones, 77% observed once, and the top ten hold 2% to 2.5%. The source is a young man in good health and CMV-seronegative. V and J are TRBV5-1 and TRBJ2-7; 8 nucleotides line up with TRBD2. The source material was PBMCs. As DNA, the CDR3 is TGCGCCAGCAGCTTATGGACTAGCCAGGACGAGCAGTACTTC. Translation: CASSLWTSQDEQYF.